Following are 24 T cell receptor beta chains from one sample sequenced in a study of blood T cell repertoires in COVID-19. TCRdb keeps only in-frame clones here, not all; method: immunoSEQ multiplex PCR. The data contain 100,000 to 150,000 clones, over 75% of them singletons. Material for sequencing was peripheral blood. These receptors were obtained from a man between 60 and 70 years old with acute or convalescent COVID-19.

The chain uses TRBV27 and TRBJ1-2; no definite D call. The CDR3 runs 14 residues. Trimming stripped 2 bases from V and 2 bases from J, with 9 bases between. Germline V gives CDR1 MNHEY, CDR2 SMNVEV (reference sequence). CDR3 in DNA: TGTGCCAGCAGTTTAACCGCCAGGAACTATGGCTACACCTTC. The encoded protein is CASSLTARNYGYTF.

The CDR3 bases are TGTGCCAGCACTTCGGTTCATTGGCCCCAGCATTTT. It is translated as CASTSVHWPQHF. The V call is TRBV6-5, the J call TRBJ1-5; no firm D call. This CDR3 region has 12 residues. CDR1 and CDR2 (germline): MNHEY, SVGAGI. V lost 7 bases to trimming and J lost 9 bases, with 13 bases between them.

The chain joins TRBV4-1 to TRBJ1-4; 9 nucleotides match TRBD1. V lost 0 bases to trimming and J lost 11 bases; unmatched junction nucleotides: 4. This CDR3 contains 14 residues. The germline CDR1 and CDR2 sequences are MGHRA and YSYEKL. CDR3 DNA sequence: TGCGCCAGCAGCCAAGAGGGACAGGGAAGGAAACTGTTTTTT. This gives the protein CASSQEGQGRKLFF.

Many counts were recorded for this clone. The rearrangement links TRBV4-1 to TRBJ2-7; weak D call: TRBD2 (6 bases). The CDR3 loop spans 16 amino acids. The germline V and J ends were trimmed by 4 bases and 0 bases, with 16 bases remaining between them. Germline V gene sequence: CDR1 MGHRA, CDR2 YSYEKL. The CDR3 DNA sequence: TGCGCCAGCAGCCGAGAACGAAGCGGGCTCTCCTACGAGCAGTACTTC. It translates to CASSRERSGLSYEQYF.

The chain recombines TRBV29-1 with TRBJ1-1; the D is unclear. Germline V gives CDR1 SQVTM, CDR2 ANQGSEA. Trimming shortened V by 2 bases and J by 1 base, and 11 bases separated the two germline ends. CDR3 size: 14 residues. The DNA of the CDR3 is TGCAGCGTTGAAAGGAGGTTGCAGAACACTGAAGCTTTCTTT. Translated: CSVERRLQNTEAFF.

Only a few counts were recorded for this clone. This sequence joins TRBV19 and TRBJ1-1; 8 bases are a match to TRBD1. The ends lost 7 bases at V and 1 base at J; junction bases unmatched: 2. This CDR3 comprises 13 residues. Germline values: CDR1 LNHDA, CDR2 SQIVND (reference sequence). CDR3 coding DNA: TGTGCCAGTAAGACAGGGGCGAACACTGAAGCTTTCTTT. This codes for CASKTGANTEAFF.

This clone has more than one count but fewer than ten. The gene calls are TRBV18 and TRBJ2-2; D might be TRBD1 (6 bases). CDR3 length: 15 residues. Between the trimmed V and J ends, which lost 3 bases and 3 bases, there was a span of 11 bases. Per germline, CDR1 KGHSH and CDR2 LQKENI. Here the CDR3 reads CASSPGRGDTGELFF. The CDR3 DNA sequence: TGTGCCAGCTCACCGGGCAGGGGTGACACCGGGGAGCTGTTTTTT.

This chain joins TRBV4-1 and TRBJ1-1, with 10 bases matching TRBD1. Germline assignment: CDR1 MGHRA and CDR2 YSYEKL. Germline trimming cut 4 bases from V and 7 bases from J; bases unmatched to any gene: 6. The CDR3 is 14 amino acids. The CDR3 nucleotides are TGCGCCAGCAGCCTCCGGGACAGGGGCTTTGAAGCTTTCTTT. Amino acid sequence: CASSLRDRGFEAFF.

The chain combines TRBV28 with TRBJ1-2; 9 bases are a match to TRBD1. Germline V gene sequence: CDR1 MDHEN, CDR2 SYDVKM. The CDR3 runs 15 residues. V gave up 3 bases and J gave up 4 bases; unmatched junction bases: 6. The CDR3 protein is CASSFGDRAGYGYTF. CDR3 sequence (DNA): TGTGCCAGCAGTTTTGGGGACAGGGCGGGCTATGGCTACACCTTC.

The chain combines TRBV9 with TRBJ2-5, with 7 bases aligning to TRBD1. CDR1 SGDLS and CDR2 YYNGEE come from the germline V gene. This CDR3 is 16 amino acids long. V was pared by 2 bases and J by 1 base, with 8 bases of the junction left unmatched. CDR3 nucleotide sequence: TGTGCCAGCAGCGTGACAGGGACAGCTCCCCAAGAGACCCAGTACTTC. Translation gives CASSVTGTAPQETQYF.

The gene calls are TRBV29-1 and TRBJ1-2, with D perhaps matching TRBD1 (6 bases). The CDR3 is 13 amino acids. From germline, CDR1 is SQVTM and CDR2 ANQGSEA. Between the trimmed V and J ends, which lost 6 bases and 5 bases, there was a span of 16 bases. CDR3 DNA sequence: TGCAGCGTGGCCGCGGGGAGGGGGTATGGCTACACCTTC. Amino acids: CSVAAGRGYGYTF. Supplemented by reference TRBV29-1 and TRBJ1-2, the full variable domain reads SAVISQKPSRDICQRGTSLTIQCQVDSQVTMMFWYRQQPGQSLTLIATANQGSEATYESGFVIDKFPISRPNLTFSTLTVSNMSPEDSSIYLCSVAAGRGYGYTFGSGTRLTVV.

The chain links TRBV11-2 to TRBJ2-1; 9 nucleotides align to TRBD2. V gave up 1 base and J gave up 7 bases; unmatched junction bases: 5. Germline V gene data show CDR1 as SGHAT and CDR2 as FQNNGV. The CDR3 is 15 residues long. CDR3 loop: CASSLGAGGQNEQFF. CDR3 DNA: TGTGCCAGCAGCTTAGGGGCGGGAGGGCAAAATGAGCAGTTCTTC. The complete variable domain, with remaining parts taken from reference TRBV11-2 and TRBJ2-1, reads EAGVAQSPRYKIIEKRQSVAFWCNPISGHATLYWYQQILGQGPKLLIQFQNNGVVDDSQLPKDRFSAERLKGVDSTLKIQPAKLEDSAVYLCASSLGAGGQNEQFFGPGTRLTVL.

V usage is TRBV4-1 and J usage is TRBJ2-3; 14 bases are shared with TRBD2. The J segment lost 4 bases and the V segment lost 0 bases, leaving 3 bases of the junction unmatched. CDR3 length equals 17 residues. CDR1 is MGHRA and CDR2 is YSYEKL in the germline V gene. The CDR3 region has the DNA TGCGCCAGCAGCCAAGATCAGGGACTAGCGGGAGCAGATACGCAGTATTTT. It encodes CASSQDQGLAGADTQYF.

The V call is TRBV7-6, the J call TRBJ2-7; the match to TRBD1 covers 8 bases. The germline gives CDR1 SGHVS, CDR2 FNYEAQ. J lost 1 base, V lost 5 bases, and 4 bases had no gene match. CDR3 length: 14 amino acids. The CDR3 reads CASSPRQGSYEQYF. CDR3 nucleotide sequence: TGTGCCAGCAGCCCTCGACAGGGGTCCTACGAGCAGTACTTC.

The chain employs TRBV4-2 and TRBJ1-5; 7 nucleotides agree with TRBD1. Germline loops: CDR1 LGHNA, CDR2 YNFKEQ. The V and J ends lost 9 bases and 7 bases, in that order; junction bases with no gene match: 6. The CDR3 is made up of 12 amino acids. CDR3 amino acids: CARDRVGQPQHF. In DNA form, the CDR3 reads TGTGCCAGAGACAGGGTTGGACAGCCCCAGCATTTT.

The chain uses TRBV15 and TRBJ1-1; TRBD1 matches at 9 bases. This CDR3 contains 16 residues. Germline assignment: CDR1 LNHNV and CDR2 YYDKDF (reference sequence). With 0 bases clipped from V and 10 bases from J, the junction kept 12 bases outside the gene matches. CDR3 bases: TGTGCCACCAGCAGAGACCCGGGACAGGGTTTTGTAGGAGCTTTCTTT. Amino acids: CATSRDPGQGFVGAFF.

This rearrangement joins TRBV28 to TRBJ1-6; D remains ambiguous. Trimming stripped 4 bases from V and 2 bases from J, with 6 bases between. From germline, CDR1 is MDHEN and CDR2 SYDVKM. This CDR3 has 14 amino acids. The CDR3 nucleotides read TGTGCCAGCAGTTCAGAGGCCTATAATTCACCCCTCCACTTT. It translates to CASSSEAYNSPLHF.

This chain links TRBV5-1 with TRBJ2-2, with 16 bases fitting TRBD2. J was trimmed by 4 bases and V by 4 bases; bases with no gene match: 7. This CDR3 is built from 18 residues. Germline V gene lookup returns CDR1 SGHRS and CDR2 YFSETQ. The CDR3 here is CASSKGLAGGPTTGELFF. DNA of the CDR3: TGCGCCAGCAGCAAGGGACTAGCGGGAGGGCCGACCACCGGGGAGCTGTTTTTT.

The chain employs TRBV28 and TRBJ1-4; a weak D match, TRBD1 (6 bases). Germline CDR1 reads MDHEN; CDR2 reads SYDVKM. This CDR3 region has 14 residues. V was cut by 6 bases and J by 7 bases, with 15 bases left in between. CDR3 in DNA: TGTGCCAGCAGGGCTACAGGGAACGGTGAAAAACTGTTTTTT. It translates to CASRATGNGEKLFF.

Only one count was recorded for this clone. The rearrangement links TRBV5-1 to TRBJ1-2; 7 bases agree with TRBD1. The CDR3 consists of 15 residues. With 2 bases clipped from V and 5 bases from J, the junction kept 9 bases outside the gene matches. Germline CDR1 and CDR2: SGHRS and YFSETQ. CDR3 protein: CASSLLEGGLYGYTF. Here the CDR3 DNA reads TGCGCCAGCAGCTTATTAGAAGGGGGCCTTTATGGCTACACCTTC.

The CDR3 coding sequence is TGTGCCAGCAGCTCCACCGGCGGGGCGGAAGCATACAATGAGCAGTTCTTC. Translated: CASSSTGGAEAYNEQFF. The genes are TRBV6-4 and TRBJ2-1; D perhaps matches TRBD2 (6 bases). Germline values: CDR1 MRHNA, CDR2 SNTAGT. This CDR3 contains 17 residues. V dropped 6 bases and J dropped 4 bases, with 22 bases sitting between them.

This chain joins TRBV7-8 and TRBJ2-1, with 13 bases fitting TRBD2. This CDR3 is built from 15 residues. The germline CDR1 and CDR2 sequences are SGHVS and FQNEAQ. Trimming cost V 8 bases and J 10 bases; bases outside gene matches: 11. CDR3 DNA: TGTGCCAGCCTGGGCACTAGCGGGAGGGCCGGGGAGCAGTTCTTC. Translation: CASLGTSGRAGEQFF.

This rearrangement joins TRBV6-1 to TRBJ2-6; D perhaps matches TRBD1 (5 bases). The CDR3 is 16 amino acids. Germline assignment: CDR1 MNHNS and CDR2 SASEGT. V was trimmed by 4 bases and J by 2 bases, leaving 12 bases between them. The CDR3 sequence: CASSGGRATGANVLTF. Written as DNA, the CDR3 is TGTGCCAGCAGTGGGGGCCGGGCGACTGGGGCCAACGTCCTGACTTTC.

J is TRBJ2-1 and V is TRBV18; 9 nucleotides line up with TRBD2. Trimming cost V 4 bases and J 3 bases; bases outside gene matches: 7. This CDR3 is 16 amino acids long. Per the germline V gene, CDR1 is KGHSH and CDR2 is LQKENI. CDR3 in DNA: TGTGCCAGCTCACTATTTAGCGGGAGCGACTACAATGAGCAGTTCTTC. Amino acids: CASSLFSGSDYNEQFF.